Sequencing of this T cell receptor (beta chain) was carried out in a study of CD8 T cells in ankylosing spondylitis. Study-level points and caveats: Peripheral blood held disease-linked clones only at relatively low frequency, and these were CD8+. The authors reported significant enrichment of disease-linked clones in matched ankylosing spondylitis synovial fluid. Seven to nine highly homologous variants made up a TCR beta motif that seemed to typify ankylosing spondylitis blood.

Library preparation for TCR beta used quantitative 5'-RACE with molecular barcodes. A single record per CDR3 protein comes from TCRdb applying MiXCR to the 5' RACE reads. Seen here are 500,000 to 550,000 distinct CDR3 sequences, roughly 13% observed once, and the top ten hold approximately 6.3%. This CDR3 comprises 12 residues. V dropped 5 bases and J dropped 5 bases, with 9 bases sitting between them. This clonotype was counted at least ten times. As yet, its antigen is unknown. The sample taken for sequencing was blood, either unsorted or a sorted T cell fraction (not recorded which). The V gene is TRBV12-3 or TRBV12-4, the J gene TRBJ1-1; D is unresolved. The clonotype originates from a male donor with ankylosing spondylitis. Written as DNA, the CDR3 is TGTGCCAGCAGTCTTGGGGTGACTGAAGCTTTCTTT. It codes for CASSLGVTEAFF.